This section outlines one T cell receptor (beta chain) sequence together with its context. Its target is not known. The data were taken from a study of cytomegalovirus exposure and HLA in healthy donors. The study, taken as a whole, reports: In a later analysis, more than 15,000 TCR beta sequences were associated with HLA alleles at 0.05 false discovery rate. Generally TCR sequences proved uncommon, though certain public TCRs appeared in numerous donors.

CDR1 is MDHEN and CDR2 is SYDVKM in the germline V gene. CDR3 length: 14 amino acids. Deletions cut 2 bases from V and 8 bases from J, with 15 bases between. 60 Vbeta and 13 Jbeta primers were used in PCR. The repertoire was sequenced with immunoSEQ multiplex PCR; TCRdb's copy has only in-frame clones and lacks some. The sample consists of over 85,000 clones, 81% of them appearing once. The genes are TRBV28 and TRBJ1-2, with D possibly being TRBD1 (6 bases). The source of this sequence is a middle-aged man in good health and CMV-seropositive. Sequencing input: PBMCs. The CDR3 DNA is TGTGCCAGCAGTTTACCGCAGGGGACACGAGGCTACACCTTC. Its protein product is CASSLPQGTRGYTF.